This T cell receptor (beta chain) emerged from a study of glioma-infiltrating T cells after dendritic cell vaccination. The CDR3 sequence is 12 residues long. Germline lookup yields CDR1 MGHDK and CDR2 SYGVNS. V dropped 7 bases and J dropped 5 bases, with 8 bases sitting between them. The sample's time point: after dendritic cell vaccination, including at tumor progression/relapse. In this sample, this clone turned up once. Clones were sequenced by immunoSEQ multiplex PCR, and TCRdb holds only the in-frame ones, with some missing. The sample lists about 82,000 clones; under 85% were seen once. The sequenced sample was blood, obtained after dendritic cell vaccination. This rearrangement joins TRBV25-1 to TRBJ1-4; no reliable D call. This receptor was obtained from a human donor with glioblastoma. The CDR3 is CASININEKLFF. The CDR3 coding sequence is TGTGCCAGCATCAACATCAATGAAAAACTGTTTTTT. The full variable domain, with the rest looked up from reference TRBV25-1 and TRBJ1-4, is EADIYQTPRYLVIGTGKKITLECSQTMGHDKMYWYQQDPGMELHLIHYSYGVNSTEKGDLSSESTVSRIRTEHFPLTLESARPSHTSQYLCASININEKLFFGSGTQLSVL.